These 20 T cell receptor beta chains share one sample of origin, sequenced in a study of CD4 and CD8 cells across lung adenocarcinoma regions. TCRdb used MiXCR to reprocess the PCR reads, holding one entry per CDR3 protein. Found here are 6,500 to 10,000 distinct CDR3 sequences, about 59% of them singletons; the top ten hold around 19%. Sample: CD8+ T cells from the center of a lung tumor. These receptors all come from a female donor with lung adenocarcinoma. The CD4 and CD8 labels of this study may be unreliable.

On this clonotype: Its ends do not fully match the called genes, so a read error is possible. V and J are TRBV6-1 and TRBJ2-3; 9 bases map to TRBD2. Per the germline V gene, CDR1 is MNHNS and CDR2 is SASEGT. The length of the CDR3 is 15 residues. The CDR3 reads CARGEGAGGEDTQYF. The CDR3 DNA reads TGTGCCAGGGGTGAAGGGGCGGGGGGGGAAGATACGCAGTATTTC.

V gene TRBV7-3 combines with J gene TRBJ2-2; 8 bases match TRBD1. The CDR3 is made up of 19 amino acids. V was clipped by 5 bases and J by 16 bases; unmatched bases: 30. Germline V gene lookup returns CDR1 SGHTA and CDR2 FQGTGA. CDR3 nucleotides: TGTGCCAGCAGCCTAGGAGCGCAGGGGCCAGGGGGCGTCACCGATGCGCAGTTTTTT. It translates to CASSLGAQGPGGVTDAQFF.

The V call is TRBV7-6, the J call TRBJ2-4; D gene ambiguous. Trimming took 4 bases from V and 12 from J, leaving 31 bases between them. The V gene's germline CDR1 is SGHVS and CDR2 FNYEAQ. The CDR3 loop spans 18 amino acids. CDR3 amino acids: CASSSARRAGHDKETQYF. The CDR3, as DNA: TGTGCCAGCAGCTCCGCGAGGCGAGCAGGCCATGACAAAGAGACTCAGTACTTC.

The genes are TRBV28 and TRBJ1-5; no clear D gene. The V end lost 4 bases, the J end lost 0 bases, and 16 bases lay between the germline ends. Germline lookup yields CDR1 MDHEN and CDR2 SYDVKM. This CDR3 is 17 amino acids long. The DNA for the CDR3 is TGTGCCAGCAGTTCGAGCGGAGTCCATCTTAGCAATCAGCCCCAGCATTTT. Translation: CASSSSGVHLSNQPQHF. The variable domain in full, completed from reference TRBV28 and TRBJ1-5, reads DVKVTQSSRYLVKRTGEKVFLECVQDMDHENMFWYRQDPGLGLRLIYFSYDVKMKEKGDIPEGYSVSREKKERFSLILESASTNQTSMYLCASSSSGVHLSNQPQHFGDGTRLSIL.

Sample share makes this clonotype medium-sized. The rearrangement uses TRBV6-6 and TRBJ2-7, with 7 bases aligning to TRBD2. Germline V gene lookup returns CDR1 MNHNY and CDR2 SVGAGI (reference sequence). The CDR3 sequence is 21 residues long. The trim removed 6 bases at V and 1 base at J, leaving 27 bases unmatched. In DNA, the CDR3 is TGTGCCAGCAGCCACAGTCCAATAGAACGGCCGGAGCGGGGTCTTTCCTACGAGCAGTACTTC. It encodes CASSHSPIERPERGLSYEQYF.

This clonotype was seen a single time. The CDR3 region has the DNA TGTGCCAGCACCTTCGTAGGTACCACAGACACTCAGTATTTT. This encodes CASTFVGTTDTQYF. This sequence joins TRBV7-2 and TRBJ2-3, with D unclear. Trimming took off 7 bases at V and 12 bases at J, with 23 bases between the two ends. Germline V gene lookup returns CDR1 SGHTA and CDR2 FQGNSA. CDR3 size: 14 residues.

V is TRBV6-1 and J is TRBJ2-5; 8 bases map to TRBD1. This CDR3 has 16 amino acids. Germline CDR1 MNHNS, CDR2 SASEGT. J was trimmed by 11 bases and V by 1 base; bases with no gene match: 15. CDR3 in DNA: TGTGCCAGCAGTGAAGAGGGACAGGAGAATTACAATGAGCAGTACTTC. Its translation: CASSEEGQENYNEQYF.

The J gene is TRBJ2-4, the V gene TRBV11-2, with D possibly being TRBD2 (6 bases). The V gene's germline CDR1 is SGHAT and CDR2 FQNNGV. There are 14 residues in the CDR3. CDR3 nucleotide sequence: TGTGGCGGCACGGGGGTGTGTACCAAAAACACGCAGTACTTC. This translates into CGGTGVCTKNTQYF.

This clonotype has ten or more counts. J is TRBJ1-5 and V is TRBV12-3 or TRBV12-4; perhaps TRBD1 as D (5 bases). The CDR3 consists of 14 residues. V dropped 1 base and J dropped 7 bases, with 11 bases sitting between them. The CDR3 nucleotides are TGTGCCAGCAGTTTAGTGAGGGGACCCCAGCCCCAGCATTTT. Translating it yields CASSLVRGPQPQHF.

This clonotype ranks as medium-sized (0.01 to 0.1%). V and J are TRBV6-1 and TRBJ2-1; 9 bases fit TRBD2. V lost 1 base, J lost 9 bases, and 7 bases stayed unmatched. Germline lookup yields CDR1 MNHNS and CDR2 SASEGT. This CDR3 is 15 amino acids long. The CDR3 nucleotides read TGTGCCAGCAGTGAAGTGGCGGGAGGGGTGATTGAGCAGTTCTTC. Its translation is CASSEVAGGVIEQFF.

A note on this clonotype: Germline is not matched at one junction end, which may reflect a read error. The V gene is TRBV11-2, the J gene TRBJ2-3; either TRBD1 or TRBD2 may fit D (6 bases each). This CDR3 has 15 residues. Germline-derived CDR1 and CDR2 are SGHAT and FQNNGV. CDR3 in amino acids: CATGFGGGPLDTQYF. CDR3 sequence (DNA): TGTGCCACGGGGTTCGGGGGCGGGCCTCTAGATACCCAGTACTTT.

As for this clonotype: Since a much larger clone is just one base distant, this may be a read error. This chain connects TRBV6-1 to TRBJ2-5; D unresolved. Trimming left V 6 bases short and J 11 bases short, with 28 bases between. This CDR3 region has 16 residues. The germline V gene encodes CDR1 MNHNS and CDR2 SASEGT. The CDR3 DNA reads as TGTGCCAGCAGCCGTGCCCCCGGCAGCTCCTACAATGAGCAGTACTTC. Amino acids: CASSRAPGSSYNEQYF.

CDR3 DNA sequence: TGTGCCAGCAGATTACAGGGGACTGAAGCTTTCTTT. It codes for CASRLQGTEAFF. The chain carries TRBV3-1 and TRBJ1-1; TRBD1 matches 7 bases. Germline lookup yields CDR1 LGHDT and CDR2 YNNKEL (reference sequence). Germline trimming cut 6 bases from V and 5 bases from J; bases unmatched to any gene: 3. The CDR3 has 12 residues.

With regard to this clonotype: Germline and junction disagree at one end, which may indicate a read error. CDR3 loop: CASSGGRARETQYF. The CDR3 DNA is TGTGCGAGCAGTGGGGGCCGGGCCCGAGAGACCCAGTATTTT. The V and J genes are TRBV12-3 or TRBV12-4 and TRBJ2-3; TRBD1 is a possible D gene (6 bases). The CDR3 has 14 residues.

Turning to this clonotype: An end of the junction differs from the germline gene, which may be a read error. The chain employs TRBV6-4 and TRBJ2-3; D might be TRBD2 (6 bases). In germline, CDR1 is MRHNA, CDR2 SNTAGT. This CDR3 contains 16 residues. The CDR3 loop reads CASRDSAGPSTDTQYF. The CDR3 bases are TGTGCCAGCAGGGACTCTGCGGGGCCTAGCACAGATACGCAGTATTTT.

The V and J genes are TRBV12-3 or TRBV12-4 and TRBJ2-4, with 7 bases identical to TRBD2. After removal of 8 bases from V and 13 bases from J, the junction contained 14 bases not matched to a gene. The CDR3 is 13 amino acids. CDR3 DNA sequence: TGTGCCAGCGGTCGCGGGGGTGAGGACACCCAGTACTTC. Amino acid sequence: CASGRGGEDTQYF.

The chain joins TRBV5-1 to TRBJ1-1; the D gene is possibly TRBD1 (5 bases). Germline CDR1 and CDR2: SGHRS and YFSETQ. The CDR3 has 13 residues. The V end was cut by 4 bases, the J end by 4 bases, with 11 bases between. CDR3 bases: TGCGCCAGCAGCACGACAGTTCCCACTGAAGCTTTCTTT. Residues: CASSTTVPTEAFF.

The CDR3 nucleotides read TGTGCCACCAGTCCATCCCGGGGGTACCTCCGGGAGACCCAGTACTTC. It translates to CATSPSRGYLRETQYF. The rearrangement joins TRBV24-1 to TRBJ2-5; possibly TRBD2 for D (6 bases). Germline CDR1 is KGHDR and CDR2 is SFDVKD. CDR3 length equals 16 residues. The ends were cut back, 6 bases at V and 5 bases at J, with 21 bases in the middle.

This clonotype occurred a few times. The CDR3 DNA sequence: TGTGCCAGCAGCGTATTGGGGGCAGGGTGGGACGAGCAGTACTTC. This encodes CASSVLGAGWDEQYF. The rearrangement joins TRBV7-3 to TRBJ2-7; tentatively, D is TRBD1 (6 bases). This CDR3 spans 15 amino acids. Germline loops: CDR1 SGHTA, CDR2 FQGTGA. V was pared by 5 bases and J by 5 bases, with 19 bases between.

This clonotype rates as large. This chain uses TRBV7-9 with TRBJ2-7; TRBD2 agrees at 9 bases. The CDR3 contains 18 residues. Germline values: CDR1 SEHNR, CDR2 FQNEAQ (reference sequence). With V trimmed by 5 bases and J by 2 bases, 16 bases remained unmatched. The CDR3 reads CASSPISGGLYSPYEQYF. The DNA of the CDR3 is TGTGCCAGCAGCCCTATTAGCGGGGGACTTTACTCTCCCTACGAGCAGTACTTC.